The 25 T cell receptor beta chains below all came from one sample that was sequenced in a study of T cell repertoires in cytomegalovirus infection. From the reads, TCRdb called clonotypes with MiXCR, one entry per CDR3 protein. The data show just over 450,000 distinct CDR3 sequences, roughly 43% seen once. The antigens these receptors bind are not known. This material consisted of cultured PBMCs, taken from culture after CMV antigen stimulation. These receptors came from a human donor in good health (CMV status not recorded). Some clones in this sample may be carry-over from other donors' samples.

V is TRBV7-8 and J is TRBJ1-1; 7 bases map to TRBD1. The CDR3 has 13 amino acids. The germline V gene encodes CDR1 SGHVS and CDR2 FQNEAQ. With V trimmed by 7 bases and J by 5 bases, 7 bases remained unmatched. CDR3 coding DNA: TGTGCCAGCAACACAGGGGTTTTGACTGAAGCTTTCTTT. The encoded protein is CASNTGVLTEAFF.

The V gene is TRBV7-2, the J gene TRBJ2-1; 12 bases line up with TRBD2. The CDR3 has 17 amino acids. V shed 5 bases and J 10 bases; nucleotides not matched to a gene: 15. Germline CDR1 SGHTA, CDR2 FQGNSA. CDR3 DNA: TGTGCCAGCAGCCAAGCCCCTCTAGCGGGAGGGCCGCAAGAGCAGTTCTTC. This gives the protein CASSQAPLAGGPQEQFF.

The chain uses TRBV7-6 and TRBJ2-7; 7 positions match TRBD2. Germline V gene lookup returns CDR1 SGHVS and CDR2 FNYEAQ. V lost 8 bases and J lost 3; bases outside the gene matches: 7. There are 13 residues in the CDR3. The CDR3 sequence: CASGAGAIYEQYF. The CDR3 DNA reads as TGTGCCAGCGGGGCGGGAGCAATCTACGAGCAGTACTTC.

V gene TRBV24-1 combines with J gene TRBJ1-3; D is perhaps TRBD1 (6 bases). From germline, CDR1 is KGHDR and CDR2 SFDVKD. The V and J ends lost 4 bases and 0 bases respectively, with 21 bases between them. The CDR3 extends over 19 amino acids. DNA of the CDR3: TGTGCCACCAGTGACACTACTCCAAGACAGGTCCTCTCTGGAAACACCATATATTTT. This translates into CATSDTTPRQVLSGNTIYF.

This clonotype was counted a few times. This chain links TRBV6-2 or TRBV6-3 with TRBJ2-1; 12 bases fit TRBD2. V was pared by 0 bases and J by 3 bases, with 9 bases of the junction left unmatched. CDR1 and CDR2 from the germline V gene are MNHEY and SVGEGT. The CDR3 is 19 amino acids. The CDR3 DNA reads as TGTGCCAGCAGTTACTCGAGGACTAGCGGGATGTTTCGCTACAATGAGCAGTTCTTC. Translated, it gives CASSYSRTSGMFRYNEQFF.

This chain uses TRBV7-7 with TRBJ2-7; maybe TRBD2 (6 bases). CDR3 length equals 14 residues. V lost 7 bases and J 2 bases, leaving 15 bases between the germline ends. CDR1 and CDR2 (germline): SSHAT, FNYEAQ (reference sequence). The CDR3 DNA reads TGTGCCAGCAAAACGAGGAGGGGACCCTACGAGCAGTACTTC. Translated: CASKTRRGPYEQYF.

The V and J genes are TRBV4-1 and TRBJ2-5, with D possibly called TRBD1 or TRBD2 (7 bases each). The CDR3 is made up of 14 amino acids. The germline V and J ends were trimmed by 7 bases and 3 bases, with 15 bases remaining between them. CDR1 MGHRA and CDR2 YSYEKL come from the germline V gene. DNA of the CDR3: TGCGCCAGCACCGAGGGAGGGGGCAAAGAGACCCAGTACTTC. Amino acids: CASTEGGGKETQYF.

The table lists this clonotype with a few counts. The chain uses TRBV6-1 and TRBJ2-7; D may be TRBD1 (6 bases). The V gene lost 7 bases and the J gene lost 5 bases, with 12 bases spanning the gap. Germline V gene data show CDR1 as MNHNS and CDR2 as SASEGT. The CDR3 runs to 12 residues. For the CDR3, the DNA is TGTGCCAGCACTTACAGGGCCCACGAGCAGTACTTC. Protein product: CASTYRAHEQYF.

V and J are TRBV7-2 and TRBJ1-6; D is ambiguous. The V end lost 5 bases, the J end lost 7 bases, and 9 bases lay between the germline ends. The CDR3 extends over 13 amino acids. In germline, CDR1 is SGHTA, CDR2 FQGNSA. CDR3 region: CASSPLSNSPLHF. CDR3 nucleotide sequence: TGTGCCAGCAGCCCCCTTTCCAATTCACCCCTCCACTTT.

V and J are TRBV2 and TRBJ2-1, with D tentatively TRBD2 (6 bases). The CDR3 runs 16 residues. Trimming took 6 bases from V and 6 from J, leaving 21 bases between them. Looked up from germline, CDR1 is SNHLY and CDR2 is FYNNEI. The CDR3 bases are TGTGCCAGCAGCGGAGGCGGGGACCCCAGGGTCAATGAGCAGTTCTTC. The encoded protein is CASSGGGDPRVNEQFF.

The sample holds a few counts of this clonotype. V usage is TRBV7-9 and J usage is TRBJ1-5; weak D call: TRBD1 (6 bases). Germline V gives CDR1 SEHNR, CDR2 FQNEAQ (reference sequence). This CDR3 is 16 amino acids long. V was pared by 4 bases and J by 7 bases, with 20 bases between. CDR3 sequence reads: CASSSPTVGGGQPQHF. DNA for the CDR3: TGTGCCAGCAGCTCCCCCACCGTTGGGGGCGGCCAGCCCCAGCATTTT.

The V call is TRBV11-2, the J call TRBJ2-1; the match to TRBD1 covers 12 bases. The germline gives CDR1 SGHAT, CDR2 FQNNGV. V was pared by 3 bases and J by 10 bases, with 7 bases of the junction left unmatched. This CDR3 contains 15 residues. The CDR3 DNA follows: TGTGCCAGCAGCTTGGGGGACAGGGGGCGAACCGAGCAGTTCTTC. Translated: CASSLGDRGRTEQFF.

The V call is TRBV10-3, the J call TRBJ1-1, with a possible D match to TRBD1 (5 bases). The CDR3 totals 16 residues. Trimming shortened V by 5 bases and J by 4 bases, and 20 bases separated the two germline ends. The germline CDR1 and CDR2 sequences are ENHRY and SYGVKD. CDR3 sequence: CAISQAGMSSTTEAFF. CDR3 coding DNA: TGTGCCATCAGTCAGGCAGGGATGTCGTCGACCACTGAAGCTTTCTTT.

The chain employs TRBV6-7 and TRBJ2-1; perhaps TRBD2 as D (7 bases). Being an ORF, TRBV6-7 has a function that is uncertain. This CDR3 spans 13 amino acids. Trimming stripped 11 bases from V and 7 bases from J, with 18 bases between. The CDR3 here is CAWGGAQPNEQFF. The CDR3 region has the DNA TGTGCCTGGGGGGGGGCGCAACCTAATGAGCAGTTCTTC.

J is TRBJ2-1 and V is TRBV7-9, with D perhaps matching TRBD1 (7 bases). Deletions cut 5 bases from V and 0 bases from J, with 23 bases between. There are 19 residues in the CDR3. Germline V CDR1 and CDR2: SEHNR, FQNEAQ (reference sequence). CDR3 DNA sequence: TGTGCCAGCAGCCCCCGGACAGGAGGGAGTAGCGACTCCTACAATGAGCAGTTCTTC. This gives the protein CASSPRTGGSSDSYNEQFF.

This clonotype was seen more than once but under ten times. The chain is built from TRBV7-2 and TRBJ2-5; D gene unclear. The CDR3 covers 13 residues. The germline V and J ends were trimmed by 2 bases and 7 bases, with 11 bases remaining between them. Germline V CDR1 and CDR2: SGHTA, FQGNSA. CDR3 DNA sequence: TGTGCCAGCAGCTTAAGGCGGTCAGGGACCCAGTACTTC. Protein: CASSLRRSGTQYF.

This clonotype showed up just a few times. The genes are TRBV7-9 and TRBJ1-1; TRBD1 might be the D (5 bases). Germline loops: CDR1 SEHNR, CDR2 FQNEAQ (reference sequence). The CDR3 is 13 residues long. Between the trimmed V and J ends, which lost 5 bases and 4 bases, there was a span of 11 bases. CDR3 loop: CASSPFDSTEAFF. The CDR3 DNA reads as TGTGCCAGCAGCCCCTTCGACAGCACTGAAGCTTTCTTT.

CDR3 amino acids: CASSFDRGKGTEAFF. The CDR3 region has the DNA TGTGCCAGCAGCTTCGACAGGGGGAAAGGCACTGAAGCTTTCTTT. The V call is TRBV11-3, the J call TRBJ1-1; TRBD1 aligns across 9 bases. This CDR3 spans 15 amino acids. The germline V gene has CDR1 SGHNT and CDR2 YENEEA. V dropped 3 bases and J dropped 4; count of bases not matched to a gene: 6.

The V and J genes are TRBV6-6 and TRBJ1-2; no clear D. V was pared by 5 bases and J by 8 bases, with 24 bases between. Per the germline V gene, CDR1 is MNHNY and CDR2 is SVGAGI (reference sequence). This CDR3 contains 16 residues. CDR3 nucleotide sequence: TGTGCCAGCAGTCCGATTTGGCCCTCTCAGTCGGGAGGCTACACCTTC. Translating it yields CASSPIWPSQSGGYTF.

This clonotype came up a few times. The chain links TRBV5-5 to TRBJ2-3; D is ambiguous. The CDR3 covers 13 residues. V lost 0 bases and J 9 bases, leaving 11 bases between the germline ends. Germline assignment: CDR1 SGHKS and CDR2 YYEKEE (reference sequence). CDR3 loop: CASSLVSPGTQYF. The CDR3 coding sequence is TGTGCCAGCAGCTTGGTTTCTCCCGGCACGCAGTATTTT.

The chain links TRBV7-9 to TRBJ1-1; D is undetermined. The CDR3 length is 14 residues. Per germline, CDR1 SEHNR and CDR2 FQNEAQ (reference sequence). V gave up 5 bases and J gave up 2 bases, with 12 bases separating them. The CDR3 is CASSLHRVNTEAFF. The CDR3 nucleotides read TGTGCCAGCAGCCTACACCGGGTTAACACTGAAGCTTTCTTT. Full variable domain (rest looked up from reference TRBV7-9 and TRBJ1-1): DTGVSQNPRHKITKRGQNVTFRCDPISEHNRLYWYRQTLGQGPEFLTYFQNEAQLEKSRLLSDRFSAERPKGSFSTLEIQRTEQGDSAMYLCASSLHRVNTEAFFGQGTRLTVV.

This clonotype has more than one count but fewer than ten. The chain links TRBV7-2 to TRBJ2-7; TRBD1 aligns across 8 bases. CDR1 and CDR2 from the germline V gene are SGHTA and FQGNSA. There are 21 residues in the CDR3. J was trimmed by 4 bases and V by 4 bases; bases with no gene match: 27. The CDR3 DNA follows: TGTGCCAGCAGCTCAAGGGCTTATAGGACGCTCCGGGACAGGCCAGTTTACGAGCAGTACTTC. Translating it yields CASSSRAYRTLRDRPVYEQYF.

V is TRBV20-1 and J is TRBJ1-1, with D maybe TRBD1 (5 bases). This CDR3 has 13 amino acids. Germline V gene sequence: CDR1 DFQATT, CDR2 SNEGSKA (reference sequence). V lost 0 bases to trimming and J lost 7 bases, with 12 bases between them. The CDR3 region has the DNA TGCAGTGCTAGAGATGGGCAGGGAATTGAAGCTTTCTTT. It specifies CSARDGQGIEAFF.

The V and J genes are TRBV15 and TRBJ2-1, with D possibly called TRBD1 or TRBD2 (5 bases each). CDR3 length: 14 amino acids. Germline values: CDR1 LNHNV, CDR2 YYDKDF (reference sequence). V was pared by 0 bases and J by 6 bases, with 9 bases between. CDR3 DNA: TGTGCCACCAGCAGAGATGCTGGGGGCAATGAGCAGTTCTTC. Its protein is CATSRDAGGNEQFF.

The V call is TRBV28, the J call TRBJ2-7, with 10 bases matching TRBD2. This CDR3 is 14 amino acids long. Germline lookup yields CDR1 MDHEN and CDR2 SYDVKM. J was trimmed by 4 bases and V by 6 bases; bases with no gene match: 6. This chain's CDR3 is CASRLAGPPYEQYF. In DNA form, the CDR3 reads TGTGCCAGCAGACTAGCGGGGCCCCCATACGAGCAGTACTTC.